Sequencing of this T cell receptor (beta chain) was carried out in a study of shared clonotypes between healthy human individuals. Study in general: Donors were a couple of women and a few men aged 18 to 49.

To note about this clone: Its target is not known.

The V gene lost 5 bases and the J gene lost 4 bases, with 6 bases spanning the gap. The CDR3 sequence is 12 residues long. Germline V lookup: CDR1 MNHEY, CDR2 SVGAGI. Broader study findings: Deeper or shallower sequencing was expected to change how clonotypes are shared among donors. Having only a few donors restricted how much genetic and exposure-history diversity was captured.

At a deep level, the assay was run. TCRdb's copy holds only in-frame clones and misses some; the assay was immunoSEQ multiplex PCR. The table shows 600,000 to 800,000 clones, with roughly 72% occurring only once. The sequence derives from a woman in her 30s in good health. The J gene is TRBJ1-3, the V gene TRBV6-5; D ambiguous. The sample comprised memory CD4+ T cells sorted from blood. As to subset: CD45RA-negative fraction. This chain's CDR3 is CASSGRGNTIYF. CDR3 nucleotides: TGTGCCAGCAGTGGCCGGGGAAACACCATATATTTT.